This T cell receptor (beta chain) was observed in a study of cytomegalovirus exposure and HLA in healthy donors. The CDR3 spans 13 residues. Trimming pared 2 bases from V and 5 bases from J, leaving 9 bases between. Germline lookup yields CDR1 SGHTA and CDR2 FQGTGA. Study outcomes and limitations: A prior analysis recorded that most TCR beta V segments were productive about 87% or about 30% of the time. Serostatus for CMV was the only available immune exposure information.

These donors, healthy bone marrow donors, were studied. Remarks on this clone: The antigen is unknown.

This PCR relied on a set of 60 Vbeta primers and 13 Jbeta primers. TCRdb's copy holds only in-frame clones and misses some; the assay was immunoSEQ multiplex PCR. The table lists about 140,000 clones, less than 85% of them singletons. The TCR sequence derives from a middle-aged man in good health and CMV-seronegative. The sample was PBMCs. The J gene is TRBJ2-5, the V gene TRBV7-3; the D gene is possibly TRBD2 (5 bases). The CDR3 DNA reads TGTGCCAGCAGCTTATTCCGAGGGGAGACCCAGTACTTC. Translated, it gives CASSLFRGETQYF.